The 5 T cell receptor beta chains listed next were all sequenced from one sample in a study of T cell responses to AZD1222 COVID-19 vaccine. Generated by immunoSEQ multiplex PCR, the TCRdb table keeps only in-frame clones and is missing some. This table has 70,000 to 90,000 clones, roughly 91% appearing once. The input for sequencing was peripheral blood, taken 28 days after the second AZD1222 dose. The origin of the receptors is an adult who received the AZD1222 COVID-19 vaccine.

The chain employs TRBV6-5 and TRBJ1-2, with D perhaps matching TRBD1 (6 bases). This CDR3 region has 12 residues. Trimming pared 8 bases from V and 8 bases from J, leaving 15 bases between. Germline CDR1 MNHEY, CDR2 SVGAGI. The CDR3 sequence: CASSPQGDGYTF. CDR3 bases: TGTGCCAGCTCCCCACAGGGCGACGGCTACACCTTC.

The chain has TRBV7-2 and TRBJ2-5; D possibly uses TRBD1 or TRBD2 (7 bases each). V was cut by 2 bases and J by 5 bases, with 18 bases left in between. Per the germline V gene, CDR1 is SGHTA and CDR2 is FQGNSA. This CDR3 has 16 amino acids. The chain's CDR3 is CASSLRAGGGRETQYF. The CDR3 DNA follows: TGTGCCAGCAGCTTAAGGGCAGGGGGAGGGCGCGAGACCCAGTACTTC.

This sequence joins TRBV6-5 and TRBJ1-1; D uncertain. CDR1 MNHEY and CDR2 SVGAGI come from the germline V gene. CDR3 length: 13 residues. Trimming pared 0 bases from V and 7 bases from J, leaving 9 bases between. CDR3 protein: CASSYSGWNEAFF. Written as DNA, the CDR3 is TGTGCCAGCAGTTACTCCGGGTGGAATGAAGCTTTCTTT.

J is TRBJ1-1 and V is TRBV18; D is ambiguous. This CDR3 spans 13 amino acids. V was pared by 6 bases and J by 3 bases, with 11 bases between. Germline V gene data show CDR1 as KGHSH and CDR2 as LQKENI. CDR3 DNA sequence: TGTGCCAGCTCTCCCTCCGGGGACACTGAAGCTTTCTTT. Translation: CASSPSGDTEAFF.

The rearrangement links TRBV3-1 (or the pseudogene TRBV3-2) to TRBJ1-6, with D perhaps TRBD1 (6 bases). Germline V gene sequence: CDR1 LGHDT, CDR2 YNNKEL (reference sequence). This CDR3 is 15 amino acids long. V was clipped by 0 bases and J by 10 bases, with 13 bases between them. The CDR3 sequence: CASSQELTGLSPLHF. The CDR3 region has the DNA TGTGCCAGCAGCCAAGAACTGACAGGCCTCTCACCCCTCCACTTT.